A selection of T cell receptor beta chains follows, all from one sample in a study of shared clonotypes between healthy human individuals. Measured with immunoSEQ multiplex PCR; TCRdb has only the in-frame clones, and not every one. The sample lists approximately 340,000 clones, 70% to 75% occurring once. Sequenced material: memory CD4+ T cells sorted from blood. The receptors stem from a man aged 30-40 years in good health. Both conserved end residues are part of each CDR3. Each record gives: J gene, D gene, V gene, clone size, CDR3 DNA, CDR3 protein. The D gene is left open where the match is weak. Size is omitted from some rows. Given values are once, few, many or a class for expanded clones.

>TRBJ2-5|.|TRBV2|.
TGTGCCAGCAGTGAACGGGTCGGGGTAGAGACCCAGTACTTC
CASSERVGVETQYF
>TRBJ2-3|.|TRBV11-2|.
TGTGCCAGCAGCTTAGGGTTAGGCAGGGGCCCCGTGGGAGATACGCAGTATTTT
CASSLGLGRGPVGDTQYF
>TRBJ2-1|.|TRBV11-2|once
TGTGCCAGCAGCTTATCGGGGGTCTTCGATGAGCAGTTCTTC
CASSLSGVFDEQFF
>TRBJ2-7|.|TRBV18|.
TGTGCCAGCTCCCGAATCGCCACAGACGAGCAGTACTTC
CASSRIATDEQYF
>TRBJ1-3|.|TRBV30|.
TGTGCCTGGAGTTTGGACCTGAGCTCTGGAAACACCATATATTTT
CAWSLDLSSGNTIYF
>TRBJ1-1|.|TRBV4-1|few
TGCGCCAGCAGCCAAGATTTTCGGCGCTTGAACACTGAAGCTTTCTTT
CASSQDFRRLNTEAFF
>TRBJ2-1|.|TRBV1|few
TGCACCAGCAGCCATGCGTTCTTC
CTSSHAFF
>TRBJ2-1|TRBD2|TRBV29-1|.
TGCAGCGTTGCCGCGGGAGGGACCTACAATGAGCAGTTCTTC
CSVAAGGTYNEQFF
>TRBJ1-2|TRBD1|TRBV11-2|.
TGTGCCAGCAGCTTAGTTGGCCAGGGGGTCGGCTACACCTTC
CASSLVGQGVGYTF
>TRBJ1-1|.|TRBV18|.
TGTGCCAGCTCACCGCGGACGAACACTGAAGCTTTCTTT
CASSPRTNTEAFF
>TRBJ2-5|.|TRBV5-4|.
TGTGCCAGCAGCTTGTCCGGGCGGGCCTCACAAGAGACCCAGTACTTC
CASSLSGRASQETQYF
>TRBJ2-7|TRBD2|TRBV4-3|.
TGCGCCAGCAGCCAAGACTTGGCAGGGAGGTTAACTAGCGGAATGTACGAGCAGTACTTC
CASSQDLAGRLTSGMYEQYF
>TRBJ1-5|TRBD1|TRBV27|.
TGTGCCAGCAGTCGTAGCTCGGGGACAGGGGGCCAGCCCCAGCATTTT
CASSRSSGTGGQPQHF
>TRBJ1-4|.|TRBV15|.
TGTGCCACCAGCAGAGTGGGACAAAACGAAAAACTGTTTTTT
CATSRVGQNEKLFF
>TRBJ2-6|TRBD2|TRBV9|.
TGTGCCAGCAGCGTATCGGCGGGAGGCGGCTCTGGGGCCAACGTCCTGACTTTC
CASSVSAGGGSGANVLTF
>TRBJ1-5|TRBD1|TRBV2|.
TGTGCCAGCAGGGGGACAGGGGCAGGACAGCCCCAGCATTTT
CASRGTGAGQPQHF